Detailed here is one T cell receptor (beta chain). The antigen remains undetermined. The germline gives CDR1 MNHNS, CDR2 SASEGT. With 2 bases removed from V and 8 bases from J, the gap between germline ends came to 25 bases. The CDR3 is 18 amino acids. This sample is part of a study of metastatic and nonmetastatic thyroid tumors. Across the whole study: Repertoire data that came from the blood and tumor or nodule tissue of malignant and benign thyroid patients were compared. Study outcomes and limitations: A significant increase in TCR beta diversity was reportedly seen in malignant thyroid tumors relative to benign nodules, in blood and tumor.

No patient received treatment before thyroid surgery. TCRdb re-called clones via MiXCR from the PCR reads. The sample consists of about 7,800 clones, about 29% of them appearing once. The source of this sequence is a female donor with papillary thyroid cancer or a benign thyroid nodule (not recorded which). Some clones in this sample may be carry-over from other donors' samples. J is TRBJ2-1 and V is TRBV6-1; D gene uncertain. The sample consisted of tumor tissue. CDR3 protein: CASSESLRGSWGRDEQFF. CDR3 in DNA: TGTGCCAGCAGTGAATCGCTCCGTGGTAGCTGGGGTAGAGATGAGCAGTTCTTC.